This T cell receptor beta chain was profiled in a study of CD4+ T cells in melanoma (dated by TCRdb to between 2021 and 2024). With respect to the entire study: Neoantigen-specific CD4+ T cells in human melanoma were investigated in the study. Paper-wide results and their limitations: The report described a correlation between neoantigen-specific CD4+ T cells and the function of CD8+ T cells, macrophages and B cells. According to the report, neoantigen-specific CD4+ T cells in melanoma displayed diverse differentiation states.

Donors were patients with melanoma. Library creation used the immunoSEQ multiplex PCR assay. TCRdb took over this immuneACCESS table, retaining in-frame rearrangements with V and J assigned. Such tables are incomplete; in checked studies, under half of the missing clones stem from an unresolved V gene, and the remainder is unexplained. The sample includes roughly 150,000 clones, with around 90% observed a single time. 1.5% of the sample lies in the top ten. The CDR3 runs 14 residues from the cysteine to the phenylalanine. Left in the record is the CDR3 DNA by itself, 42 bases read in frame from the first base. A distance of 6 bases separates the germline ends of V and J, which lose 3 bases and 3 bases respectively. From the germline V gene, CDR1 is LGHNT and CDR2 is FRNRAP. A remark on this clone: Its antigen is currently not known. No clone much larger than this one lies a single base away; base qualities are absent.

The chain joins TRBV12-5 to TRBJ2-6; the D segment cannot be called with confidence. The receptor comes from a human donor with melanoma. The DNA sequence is TGTGCTAGTGGTTTAGGTGGTGGGGCCAACGTCCTGACTTTC. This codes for CASGLGGGANVLTF.